This T cell receptor (beta chain) was recorded in a study of T cell repertoires in cytomegalovirus infection. Study summary: From public TCR beta signatures came an indication of both CMV infection and matching HLA type. Study-wide results and caveats: HLA-C-restricted CMV clonotypes gave the most frequent clonotype in two of eight donors.

This clonotype was counted only a few times. What it recognizes is unknown. With 0 bases removed from V and 2 bases from J, the gap between germline ends came to 8 bases. The germline CDR1 and CDR2 sequences are MNHNS and SASEGT. This CDR3 is built from 15 residues. TCRdb reanalysed the reads using MiXCR and keeps one entry per CDR3 protein. The table includes tens of thousands of distinct CDR3 sequences, about 30% detected once. V usage is TRBV6-1 and J usage is TRBJ1-5, with no clear D. The sample taken for sequencing was PBMCs, sequenced either directly or after in vitro stimulation (not recorded which). This TCR was sampled from a human donor in good health (CMV status not recorded). Some clones in this sample may be carry-over from other donors' samples. This CDR3 reads CASSEAYVGNQPQHF. As DNA, the CDR3 is TGTGCCAGCAGTGAAGCCTACGTGGGCAATCAGCCCCAGCATTTT.